These T cell receptor beta chains were read from a single sample in a study of blood T cells in healthy people across ages. TCRdb reanalysed the 5' RACE reads using MiXCR and keeps one entry per CDR3 protein. Among more than 750,000 distinct CDR3 sequences listed, 25% to 35% were seen once. These data also formed part of another study, on T cells of mothers and their children.

The sequencing input was blood. All receptors derive from a woman in her thirties or forties in good health. The CDR3 runs from the conserved cysteine through the conserved F or W. The D gene is left open where the match is weak. Clone sizes are given selectively: once, few, many, or a class where the clone is expanded.

d_call j_call clone_size v_call cdr3_aa cdr3_nt
- TRBJ1-1 few TRBV7-8 CASSSMKDSIMNTEAFF TGTGCCAGCAGCTCGATGAAGGACAGTATCATGAATACTGAAGCTTTCTTT
TRBD2 TRBJ2-1 - TRBV12-3/TRBV12-4 CASSLAGVNNEQFF TGTGCCAGCAGCTTAGCGGGGGTGAACAATGAGCAGTTCTTC
- TRBJ1-1 many TRBV5-1 CASSPSGQNTEAFF TGCGCCAGCAGCCCCTCGGGACAGAACACTGAAGCTTTCTTT
- TRBJ2-5 - TRBV4-2 CASSQLGGGLQETQYF TGTGCCAGCAGCCAATTAGGGGGGGGGCTCCAAGAGACCCAGTACTTC
- TRBJ1-2 - TRBV6-2/TRBV6-3 CASSFTREDLSNYGYTF TGTGCCAGCAGCTTCACCAGGGAGGATCTTTCCAACTATGGCTACACCTTC
- TRBJ2-5 many TRBV25-1 CASSDPLRAGETQYF TGTGCCAGCAGTGATCCCCTTCGGGCGGGGGAGACCCAGTACTTC
TRBD1 TRBJ1-5 few TRBV6-5 CASRKGTGGDQPQHF TGTGCCAGCAGGAAAGGGACAGGGGGCGATCAGCCCCAGCATTTT
- TRBJ1-4 few TRBV7-7 CASSLARHGTGNEELFF TGTGCTAGCAGCTTAGCGCGTCATGGGACGGGAAATGAGGAACTGTTTTTT
TRBD1 TRBJ2-7 many TRBV13 CASSSWDRDGYLGEQYF TGTGCCAGCAGCTCTTGGGACAGGGACGGCTACCTGGGCGAGCAGTACTTC
- TRBJ2-2 - TRBV28 CASTSGSGELFF TGTGCCAGCACGTCAGGGTCCGGGGAGCTGTTTTTT
- TRBJ2-4 - TRBV7-2 CASSADGYF TGTGCCAGCAGCGCTGACGGGTACTTC
TRBD1 TRBJ1-5 few TRBV5-5 CASSPSDRGIGNQPQHF TGTGCCAGCAGCCCCTCGGACAGGGGCATCGGGAATCAGCCCCAGCATTTT
- TRBJ1-6 - TRBV12-3/TRBV12-4 CASSHTPRGLRYNSPLHF TGTGCCAGCAGTCACACCCCACGGGGACTGAGATATAATTCACCCCTCCACTTT
- TRBJ1-5 once TRBV20-1 CSASFRLPSYQPQHF TGCAGTGCTAGTTTTCGGCTGCCGTCGTATCAGCCCCAGCATTTT
- TRBJ2-7 many TRBV5-1 CASSLRDAPYEQYF TGCGCCAGCAGCTTGCGGGACGCACCCTACGAGCAGTACTTC
- TRBJ2-1 few TRBV28 CASSEYRGGDEQFF TGTGCCAGCAGTGAATACAGGGGAGGTGATGAGCAGTTCTTC